These 15 T cell receptor beta chains share one sample of origin, sequenced in a study of cytomegalovirus exposure and HLA in healthy donors. A multiplex PCR was run with 60 Vbeta primers and 13 Jbeta primers. TCRdb keeps only in-frame clones here, not all; method: immunoSEQ multiplex PCR. This sample has about 110,000 clones, with about 80% found just once. Material for sequencing was PBMCs. The receptors shown here come from a female donor in good health and CMV-seropositive.

The rearrangement joins TRBV7-2 to TRBJ1-5; TRBD1 matches 8 bases. The ends lost 5 bases at V and 0 bases at J; junction bases unmatched: 12. The CDR3 runs 18 residues. The germline V gene encodes CDR1 SGHTA and CDR2 FQGNSA. Here the CDR3 DNA reads TGTGCCAGCAGCCTCGGACAGGGAGGAGGATATAGCAATCAGCCCCAGCATTTT. It encodes CASSLGQGGGYSNQPQHF.

This rearrangement joins TRBV5-1 to TRBJ2-5; 11 bases match TRBD1. The CDR3 totals 16 residues. V dropped 4 bases and J dropped 4; count of bases not matched to a gene: 9. Germline-derived CDR1 and CDR2 are SGHRS and YFSETQ. CDR3 sequence: CASSLTGTGGGETQYF. The CDR3 region has the DNA TGCGCCAGCAGCCTCACCGGGACAGGGGGAGGAGAGACCCAGTACTTC.

The chain carries TRBV2 and TRBJ1-5, with D unresolved. The CDR3 sequence is 13 residues long. Germline assignment: CDR1 SNHLY and CDR2 FYNNEI. Trimming shortened V by 6 bases and J by 7 bases, and 13 bases separated the two germline ends. CDR3 sequence: CASRNGPSQPQHF. DNA for the CDR3: TGTGCCAGCAGGAATGGGCCCTCCCAGCCCCAGCATTTT.

The chain employs TRBV11-3 and TRBJ2-5; 8 nucleotides agree with TRBD1. The CDR3 runs 14 residues. The germline V gene has CDR1 SGHNT and CDR2 YENEEA. J was trimmed by 5 bases and V by 4 bases; bases with no gene match: 6. The CDR3 coding sequence is TGTGCCAGCAGCTCTCAACAGGGGGACGAGACCCAGTACTTC. Its protein product is CASSSQQGDETQYF.

Points on this clone: Its ends do not fully match the called genes, so a read error is possible. The V gene is TRBV7-7, the J gene TRBJ2-2, with D possibly TRBD2 on 5 matching bases. The CDR3 sequence is 15 residues long. Germline CDR1 SSHAT, CDR2 FNYEAQ (reference sequence). The CDR3 region has the DNA TGTGCTAGCAGCCCCACCATCGGGGTCACCGGGGAGCTGTTTTTT. Encoded protein: CASSPTIGVTGELFF.

The genes are TRBV5-1 and TRBJ2-7, with unresolved D. This CDR3 is built from 14 residues. V gave up 0 bases and J gave up 2 bases, with 9 bases separating them. Germline CDR1 is SGHRS and CDR2 is YFSETQ. As DNA, the CDR3 is TGCGCCAGCAGCTTGGGGCAGGAAACCTACGAGCAGTACTTC. Protein sequence: CASSLGQETYEQYF.

The J gene is TRBJ1-1, the V gene TRBV7-3; the D gene is possibly TRBD1 (5 bases). This CDR3 is built from 14 residues. CDR1 is SGHTA and CDR2 is FQGTGA in the germline V gene. The V end lost 0 bases, the J end lost 5 bases, and 10 bases lay between the germline ends. The chain's CDR3 is CASSLTPRVTEAFF. The CDR3 DNA reads TGTGCCAGCAGCTTAACCCCCAGGGTGACTGAAGCTTTCTTT.

This clone was observed once. The chain links TRBV30 to TRBJ2-7; TRBD1 is a possible D gene (6 bases). Germline CDR1 GTSNPN, CDR2 SVGIG (reference sequence). The V end lost 2 bases, the J end lost 3 bases, and 8 bases lay between the germline ends. The CDR3 covers 12 residues. CDR3 sequence reads: CAWSTGIYEQYF. As DNA, the CDR3 is TGTGCCTGGAGTACAGGGATCTACGAGCAGTACTTC.

This clone is a singleton in its sample. The gene calls are TRBV30 and TRBJ1-2; TRBD1 agrees at 7 bases. CDR1 GTSNPN and CDR2 SVGIG come from the germline V gene (reference sequence). There are 13 residues in the CDR3. The V segment lost 2 bases and the J segment 8 bases; nucleotides outside the gene matches: 8. Written as DNA, the CDR3 is TGTGCCTGGAGTCGGGACAGACCATCGGGCTACACCTTC. This translates into CAWSRDRPSGYTF.

The CDR3 loop reads CASSLAGYGNEQFF. The DNA for the CDR3 is TGTGCCAGCAGCCTAGCGGGATACGGGAATGAGCAGTTCTTC. The chain uses TRBV5-6 and TRBJ2-1; 9 bases are a match to TRBD2. V was clipped by 4 bases and J by 7 bases; unmatched bases: 6. The germline CDR1 and CDR2 sequences are SGHDT and YYEEEE. This CDR3 spans 14 amino acids.

The CDR3 coding sequence is TGTGCCAGCAGTTACAACACAGGGGGACTCGAGCAGTACTTC. Translation: CASSYNTGGLEQYF. J is TRBJ2-7 and V is TRBV6-5; 8 nucleotides agree with TRBD1. V was pared by 2 bases and J by 6 bases, with 6 bases of the junction left unmatched. The V gene's germline CDR1 is MNHEY and CDR2 SVGAGI. This CDR3 spans 14 amino acids.

For this clone: Within the sample, other DNA sequences also encode this same CDR3. The chain joins TRBV9 to TRBJ2-1, with 12 positions matching TRBD2. Germline values: CDR1 SGDLS, CDR2 YYNGEE. V lost 3 bases to trimming and J lost 4 bases; unmatched junction nucleotides: 2. This CDR3 has 15 residues. The CDR3, as DNA: TGTGCCAGCAGCGATCTAGCGGGGGGGTACAATGAGCAGTTCTTC. Protein sequence: CASSDLAGGYNEQFF.

This sequence joins TRBV15 and TRBJ1-2; no reliable D call. V shed 0 bases and J shed 6 bases, with 14 bases lying between them. Germline V gene sequence: CDR1 LNHNV, CDR2 YYDKDF (reference sequence). The CDR3 loop spans 15 amino acids. The CDR3 DNA sequence: TGTGCCACCAGCAGAGAACGCCTTGTAAGCCATGGCTACACCTTC. It yields the protein CATSRERLVSHGYTF.

The V and J genes are TRBV11-2 and TRBJ2-7; 15 bases are a match to TRBD2. The CDR3 has 19 amino acids. Germline V gene sequence: CDR1 SGHAT, CDR2 FQNNGV. J was trimmed by 0 bases and V by 3 bases; bases with no gene match: 9. The CDR3 sequence: CASSFHGLAGGPPSYEQYF. CDR3 DNA: TGTGCCAGCAGCTTTCATGGACTAGCGGGAGGGCCACCCTCCTACGAGCAGTACTTC.

The chain recombines TRBV6-5 with TRBJ2-1; 13 bases are a match to TRBD2. The germline CDR1 and CDR2 sequences are MNHEY and SVGAGI. V dropped 4 bases and J dropped 10; count of bases not matched to a gene: 7. The CDR3 has 15 residues. CDR3 nucleotides: TGTGCCAGCAGTTTTAAGAGACTAGCGGGGGGAGAGCAGTTCTTC. Translated, it gives CASSFKRLAGGEQFF.